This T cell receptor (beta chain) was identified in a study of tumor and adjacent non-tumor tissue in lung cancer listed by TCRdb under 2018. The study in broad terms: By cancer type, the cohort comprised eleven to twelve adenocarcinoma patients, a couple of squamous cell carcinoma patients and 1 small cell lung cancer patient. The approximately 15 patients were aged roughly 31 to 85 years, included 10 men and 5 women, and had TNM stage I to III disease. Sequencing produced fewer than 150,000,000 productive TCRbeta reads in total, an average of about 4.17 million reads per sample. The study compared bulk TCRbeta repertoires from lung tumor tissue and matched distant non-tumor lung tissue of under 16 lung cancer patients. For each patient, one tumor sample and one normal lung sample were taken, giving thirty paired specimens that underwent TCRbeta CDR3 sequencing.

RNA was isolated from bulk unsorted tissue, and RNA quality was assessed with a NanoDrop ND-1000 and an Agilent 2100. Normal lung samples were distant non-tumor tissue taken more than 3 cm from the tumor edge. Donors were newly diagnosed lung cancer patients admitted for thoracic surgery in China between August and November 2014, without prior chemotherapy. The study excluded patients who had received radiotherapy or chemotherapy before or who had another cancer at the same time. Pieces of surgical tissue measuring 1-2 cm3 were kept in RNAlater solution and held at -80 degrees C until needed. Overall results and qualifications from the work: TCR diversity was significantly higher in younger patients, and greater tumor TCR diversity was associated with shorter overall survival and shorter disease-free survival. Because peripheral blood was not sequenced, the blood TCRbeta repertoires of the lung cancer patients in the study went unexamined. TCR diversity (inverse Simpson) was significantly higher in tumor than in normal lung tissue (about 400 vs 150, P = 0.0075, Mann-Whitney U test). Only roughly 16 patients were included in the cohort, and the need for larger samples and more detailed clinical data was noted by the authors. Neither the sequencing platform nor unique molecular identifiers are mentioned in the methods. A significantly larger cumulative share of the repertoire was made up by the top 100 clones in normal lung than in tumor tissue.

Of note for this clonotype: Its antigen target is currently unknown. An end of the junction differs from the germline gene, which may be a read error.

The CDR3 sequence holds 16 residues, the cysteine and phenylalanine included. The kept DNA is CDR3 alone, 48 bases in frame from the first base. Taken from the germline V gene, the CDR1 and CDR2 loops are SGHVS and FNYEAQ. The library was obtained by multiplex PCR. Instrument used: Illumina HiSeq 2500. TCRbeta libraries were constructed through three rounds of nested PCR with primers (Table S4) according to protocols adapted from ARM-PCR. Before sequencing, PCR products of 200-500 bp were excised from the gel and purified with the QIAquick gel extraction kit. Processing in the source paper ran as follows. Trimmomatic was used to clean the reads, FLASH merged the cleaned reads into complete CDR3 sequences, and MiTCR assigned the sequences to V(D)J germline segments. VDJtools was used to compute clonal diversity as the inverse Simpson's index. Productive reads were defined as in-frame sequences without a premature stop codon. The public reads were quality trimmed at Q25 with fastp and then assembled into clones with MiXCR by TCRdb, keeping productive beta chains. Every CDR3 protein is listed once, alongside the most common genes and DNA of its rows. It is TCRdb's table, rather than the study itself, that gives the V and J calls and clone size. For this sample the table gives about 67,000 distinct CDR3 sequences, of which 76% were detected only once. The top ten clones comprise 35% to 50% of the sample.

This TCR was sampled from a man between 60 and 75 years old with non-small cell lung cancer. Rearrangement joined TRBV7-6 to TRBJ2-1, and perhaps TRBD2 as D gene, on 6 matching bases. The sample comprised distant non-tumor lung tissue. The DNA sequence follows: TGTGCCAGCAGCTCTCTTACGGGGGACTCCTACAATAAGCAGTTCTTC. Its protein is CASSSLTGDSYNKQFF. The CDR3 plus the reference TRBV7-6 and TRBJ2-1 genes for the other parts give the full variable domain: GAGVSQSPRYKVTKRGQDVALRCDPISGHVSLYWYRQALGQGPEFLTYFNYEAQQDKSGLPNDRFSAERPEGSISTLTIQRTEQRDSAMYRCASSSLTGDSYNKQFFGPGTRLTVL.